Reported below is one TCR beta chain. The antigen is undetermined. The PCR contained 60 Vbeta and 13 Jbeta primers. Using immunoSEQ multiplex PCR, the repertoire was profiled, and TCRdb retains in-frame clones only, with some absent. The profile shows 200,000 to 250,000 clones, approximately 79% of them singletons. The sample originates from a study of cytomegalovirus exposure and HLA in healthy donors. Study findings and constraints: Published work reported that the classifier diagnosed cytomegalovirus status with high specificity and sensitivity. Accurate HLA-A and HLA-B prediction from TCR beta sequences was reported for most subjects. A few chains tied to CMV proved CMV antigen-specific in vitro. Fewer N-insertions than the roughly 670-donor mean were reportedly shown by an Asian-associated ancestry cluster in a later analysis.

J gave up 4 bases and V 5 bases, and 3 bases lay outside the gene matches. From germline, CDR1 is MNHNY and CDR2 SVGAGI (reference sequence). The CDR3 length is 13 residues. J is TRBJ1-2 and V is TRBV6-6; 8 bases match TRBD1. Sample: PBMCs. The origin of this receptor is a man aged 45-60 years in good health and CMV-seronegative. The DNA for the CDR3 is TGTGCCAGCAGTGCCGGGACAGGCTATGGCTACACCTTC. Amino acid sequence: CASSAGTGYGYTF.